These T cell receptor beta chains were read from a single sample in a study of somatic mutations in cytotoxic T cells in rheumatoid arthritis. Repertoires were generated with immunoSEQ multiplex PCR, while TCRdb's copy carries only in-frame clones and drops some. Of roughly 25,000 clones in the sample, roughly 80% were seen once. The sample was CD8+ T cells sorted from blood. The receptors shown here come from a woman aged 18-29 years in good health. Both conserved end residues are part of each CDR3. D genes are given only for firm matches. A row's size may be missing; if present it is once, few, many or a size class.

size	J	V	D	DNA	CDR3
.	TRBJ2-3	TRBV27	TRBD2	TGTGCCAGCGGGGGGGAACTCACAGATACGCAGTATTTT	CASGGELTDTQYF
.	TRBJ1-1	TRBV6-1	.	TGTGCCAGCAGTGAATCATACCGGGGCACTGAAGCTTTCTTT	CASSESYRGTEAFF
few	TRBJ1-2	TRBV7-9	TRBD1	TGTGCCAGCAGCTTGGGACAGGGTTCCCTCTATGGCTACACCTTC	CASSLGQGSLYGYTF
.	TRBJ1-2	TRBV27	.	TGTGCCAGCAGTCCCGGGACCCTCTCTGACTACACCTTC	CASSPGTLSDYTF
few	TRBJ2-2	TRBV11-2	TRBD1	TGTGCCAGCAGCGGGACAGTAAACGGGGAGCTGTTTTTT	CASSGTVNGELFF
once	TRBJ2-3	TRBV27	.	TGTGCCAGCAGTACCTCTTACCACGGGGGGCGGGGCTCAGATACGCAGTATTTT	CASSTSYHGGRGSDTQYF
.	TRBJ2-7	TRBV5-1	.	TGCGCCAGCAGCCCGAGACAGGACCCCTACGAGCAGTACTTC	CASSPRQDPYEQYF
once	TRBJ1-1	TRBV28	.	TGTGCCAGCAGTTTCCCCTCAGTCCAGGGCGGCACTGAAGCTTTCTTT	CASSFPSVQGGTEAFF
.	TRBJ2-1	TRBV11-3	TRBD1	TGTGCCAGCAGCCCCAGGACAGGGGACAATGAGCAGTTCTTC	CASSPRTGDNEQFF
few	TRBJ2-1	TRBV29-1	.	TGCAGCGTGAAGGGAGGGGGTGGAGTGGCCTACAATGAGCAGTTCTTC	CSVKGGGGVAYNEQFF
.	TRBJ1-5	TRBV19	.	TGTGCCAGTAGTATCTTGGCAACGGGCAATCAGCCCCAGCATTTT	CASSILATGNQPQHF
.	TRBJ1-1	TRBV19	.	TGTGCCAGTAGTCCGACCACCTCCAACACTGAAGCTTTCTTT	CASSPTTSNTEAFF
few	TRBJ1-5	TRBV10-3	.	TGTGCCATCAGTGAAGGGAGAGTTCAGCCCCAGCATTTT	CAISEGRVQPQHF
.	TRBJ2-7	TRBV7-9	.	TGTGCCAGCAGCTTAGAGGACCCCTCCTACGAGCAGTACTTC	CASSLEDPSYEQYF
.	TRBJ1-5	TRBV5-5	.	TGTGCCAGCAGCTTGGCCCTGACTGGTAATCAGCCCCAGCATTTT	CASSLALTGNQPQHF
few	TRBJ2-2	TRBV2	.	TGTGCCAGCAGTGTCACCACCGGGGAGCTGTTTTTT	CASSVTTGELFF
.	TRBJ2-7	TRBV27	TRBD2	TGTGCCACCCGACTAGCGGGGGGCTCCTACGAGCAGTACTTC	CATRLAGGSYEQYF
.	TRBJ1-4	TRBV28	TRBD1	TGTGCCAGCAGTGAACAGGGGGATGATGAAAAACTGTTTTTT	CASSEQGDDEKLFF
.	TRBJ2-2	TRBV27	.	TGTGCCATCCGATCCGGCGGGGAGCTGTTTTTT	CAIRSGGELFF
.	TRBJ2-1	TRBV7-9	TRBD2	TGTGCCAGCAGCTCCCTCAGCGGGAGGCATGAGCAGTTCTTC	CASSSLSGRHEQFF
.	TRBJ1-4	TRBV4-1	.	TGCGCCAGCAGCCAAGATTTGACGGGGCGCTTGGGGGAAAAACTGTTTTTT	CASSQDLTGRLGEKLFF
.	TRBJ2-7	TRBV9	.	TGTGCCAGCAGCGTAGGTCAGGGGACGCGCTACGAGCAGTACTTC	CASSVGQGTRYEQYF
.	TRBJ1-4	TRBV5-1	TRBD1	TGCGCCAGCAGCTTGGATTTTTGGACAGGGGATGAAAAACTGTTTTTT	CASSLDFWTGDEKLFF
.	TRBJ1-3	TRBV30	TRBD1	TGTGCCTGGTCCGACAGGGTTCCCTACACCATATATTTT	CAWSDRVPYTIYF
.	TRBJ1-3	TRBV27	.	TGTGCCAGCGGGAGGGGAGGGTCAGGAAACACCATATATTTT	CASGRGGSGNTIYF
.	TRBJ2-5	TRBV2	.	TGTGCCAGCAGTGTGGCACACCAAGAGACCCAGTACTTC	CASSVAHQETQYF
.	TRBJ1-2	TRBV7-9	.	TGTGCCAGCAGCTTAGACGCCCTACAGGACTATGGTGGCTACACCTTC	CASSLDALQDYGGYTF
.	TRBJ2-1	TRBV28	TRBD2	TGTGCCAGCATCCCACTAGCGGGGGGGCTAGCTGAGCAGTTCTTC	CASIPLAGGLAEQFF
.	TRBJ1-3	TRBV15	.	TGTGCCACCAGCAGTCAGGGCTCTGGAAACACCATATATTTT	CATSSQGSGNTIYF
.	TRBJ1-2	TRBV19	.	TGTGCCAGTAGTATAGGCACAGTCTTCTATGGCTACACCTTC	CASSIGTVFYGYTF
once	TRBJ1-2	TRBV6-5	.	TGTGCCAGCAGTTACTCTAGGCATAACTATGGCTACACCTTC	CASSYSRHNYGYTF
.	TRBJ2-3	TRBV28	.	TGTGCCAGCAGTTTGAGGGTAATTTCAGATACGCAGTATTTT	CASSLRVISDTQYF
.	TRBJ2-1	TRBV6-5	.	TGTGCCAGCAGCCTACCGGGACTCGACTTTAATGAGCAGTTCTTC	CASSLPGLDFNEQFF
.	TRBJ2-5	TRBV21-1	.	TGTGCCAGGATCCTAAGTGGAGGAGAGACCCAGTACTTC	CARILSGGETQYF
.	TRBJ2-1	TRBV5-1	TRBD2	TGCGCCAGCACCCAGACTAGCGGGGTCGATGAGCAGTTCTTC	CASTQTSGVDEQFF
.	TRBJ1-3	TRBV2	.	TGTGCCAGCGCGGGGGTAAAGCTATATTTT	CASAGVKLYF
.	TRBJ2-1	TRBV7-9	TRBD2	TGTGCCAGCAGCTTAGTAGGACTAGCGGACAATGAGCAGTTCTTC	CASSLVGLADNEQFF
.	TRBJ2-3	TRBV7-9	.	TGTGCCAGCAGCTCACCGACGAACACAGATACGCAGTATTTT	CASSSPTNTDTQYF
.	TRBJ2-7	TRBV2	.	TGTGCCAGCAGCCCGGTTGCCACCCATTACGAGCAGTACTTC	CASSPVATHYEQYF
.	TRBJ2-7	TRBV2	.	TGTGCCAGCTTTAGGGGGAAAGCGGGCCACGAGCAGTACTTC	CASFRGKAGHEQYF
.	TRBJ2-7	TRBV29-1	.	TGCAGCGTTGTATTGACGACGAGCTCCTACGAGCAGTACTTC	CSVVLTTSSYEQYF
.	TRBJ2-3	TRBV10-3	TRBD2	TGTGCCACGAGCGGGGGGTCCACAGATACGCAGTATTTT	CATSGGSTDTQYF